This note documents a single TCR beta chain sequence. Its specificity is not known. These data belong to a study of T cells in Graves' hyperthyroidism and ophthalmopathy. Amplified regions were TCR beta CDR3 sequences from RNA transcripts. HTBI primers were employed in a first-round RT-PCR of the TCR CDR3. TCRdb reprocessed the multiplex PCR reads via MiXCR and lists one record per CDR3 protein. Of 300,000 to 400,000 distinct CDR3 sequences in the sample, about 20% are singletons; the top ten hold approximately 54%. Study-level findings and limits: The model identified upcoming ophthalmopathy a median around 6 months ahead of onset.

The sequencing input was blood. This receptor was taken from a woman between 45 and 65 years old with Graves' hyperthyroidism.

The CDR3 DNA sequence: TGCAGCGTTGGAAGGGACCTGGTCGATGAGCAGTTCTTC. Protein product: CSVGRDLVDEQFF. V usage is TRBV29-1 and J usage is TRBJ2-1; the D gene could be TRBD1 or TRBD2 (5 bases each). Trimming took 4 bases from V and 8 from J, leaving 15 bases between them. The CDR3 covers 13 residues. Germline-derived CDR1 and CDR2 are SQVTM and ANQGSEA.